These T cell receptor beta chains were read from a single sample in a study of cytomegalovirus exposure and HLA in healthy donors. The table came from immunoSEQ multiplex PCR; TCRdb's copy has only in-frame clones and leaves some out. Counted here are 75,000 to 95,000 clones, 80% to 90% occurring once; the ten biggest clones make up roughly 2.3%. Sequencing input: PBMCs. Receptors originate from a young man in good health and CMV-seronegative. Both conserved end residues are part of each CDR3. The order of the fields is CDR3 protein, CDR3 DNA, CDR3 length, clone size, D gene, V gene, J gene. The D gene is left open where the match is weak. Only some rows state a clone size, as once, few, many or a class for expanded clones.

CASSRNRVTEAFF	TGTGCCAGCAGTCGAAACAGGGTCACTGAAGCTTTCTTT	13	NA	NA	TRBV27	TRBJ1-1
CASSQGTGPYNEQFF	TGCGCCAGCAGCCAAGGTACAGGGCCCTACAATGAGCAGTTCTTC	15	NA	NA	TRBV4-1	TRBJ2-1
CASSLVPGYEQYF	TGTGCCAGCAGCTTGGTTCCGGGCTACGAGCAGTACTTC	13	NA	NA	TRBV5-6	TRBJ2-7
CASSLDRQFGNQPQHF	TGTGCCAGCAGCTTGGACAGGCAATTTGGGAATCAGCCCCAGCATTTT	16	once	TRBD1	TRBV7-6	TRBJ1-5
CASSQEEANNEQFF	TGTGCCAGCAGCCAAGAAGAAGCAAACAATGAGCAGTTCTTC	14	NA	NA	TRBV14	TRBJ2-1
CASSQVGLRGARAGDTEAFF	TGCGCCAGCAGCCAAGTTGGGTTGCGGGGGGCGAGGGCGGGAGACACTGAAGCTTTCTTT	20	NA	NA	TRBV4-1	TRBJ1-1
CASTAGAWGYTF	TGTGCCAGCACGGCGGGGGCGTGGGGCTACACCTTC	12	NA	NA	TRBV28	TRBJ1-2
CASSDLSGSRTDTQYF	TGTGCCAGCAGTGATCTGAGCGGGAGCCGTACAGATACGCAGTATTTT	16	NA	TRBD2	TRBV2	TRBJ2-3
CASSTGGYGYTF	TGTGCCAGCAGTACCGGGGGCTATGGCTACACCTTC	12	NA	NA	TRBV28	TRBJ1-2
CASSADRGTGELFF	TGTGCCAGCAGTGCCGACAGGGGGACCGGGGAGCTGTTTTTT	14	NA	TRBD1	TRBV6-1	TRBJ2-2
CSVEWLRPGGARGEANYGYTF	TGCAGCGTTGAATGGTTGAGGCCAGGGGGCGCCCGGGGCGAAGCTAACTATGGCTACACCTTC	21	NA	TRBD1	TRBV29-1	TRBJ1-2
CASIQIAGVRTGELFF	TGTGCCAGCATCCAGATAGCGGGAGTACGCACCGGGGAGCTGTTTTTT	16	NA	TRBD2	TRBV7-2	TRBJ2-2
CASSKITPGQGRQPQHF	TGTGCCAGCAGTAAGATAACTCCGGGACAGGGGAGGCAGCCCCAGCATTTT	17	NA	TRBD1	TRBV28	TRBJ1-5